This TCR beta chain was profiled in a study of blood T cell repertoires in COVID-19. Produced via immunoSEQ multiplex PCR; TCRdb's table is partial and in-frame only. This sample has some 120,000 clones, with around nine tenths found just once. V was shortened by 4 bases and J by 8 bases, with 15 bases between the two germline ends. CDR1 is MNHEY, CDR2 SMNVEV, per germline (reference sequence). There are 14 residues in the CDR3. The V gene is TRBV27, the J gene TRBJ2-1; D is perhaps TRBD1 (6 bases). The clonotype comes from a man aged 40-49 years with acute or convalescent COVID-19. Sequenced input: peripheral blood. The CDR3, as DNA: TGTGCCAGCAGTTCAAGAAGGGGGACCTATGAGCAGTTCTTC. This gives the protein CASSSRRGTYEQFF.